This T cell receptor (beta chain) comes out of a study of vaccination effects on CD4 cells after COVID-19 (dated by TCRdb to between 2021 and 2023). Describing the broader study: Each participant got two doses of an mRNA SARS-CoV-2 vaccine, either BNT162b2 or mRNA-1273. In a couple of convalescent patients, pre-vaccine samples were collected 16 days and one week ahead of the first dose, 142 and 148 days after COVID-19 diagnosis. The study compared SARS-CoV-2 spike-specific CD4+ TCR repertoires before and after mRNA vaccination in COVID-19 convalescent patients and infection-naive vaccine recipients. A total of ten to eleven COVID-19 convalescent patients and a handful of SARS-CoV-2-naive healthy vaccine recipients were included in the full study. The Oncomine TCR Beta short-read assay on an Illumina iSeq 100 was used to sequence cultures from other donors in the study.

The table lists this clone with a count of one. What this receptor recognizes is not known. Base qualities are not at hand, and no much larger clone is one base apart. V ends up 3 bases short and J 5 bases short, with an unmatched junction base count of 7. The CDR3, cysteine through phenylalanine, is 14 amino acids long. Kept here is only the CDR3 DNA, which spans 42 bases and is read in frame from base 1. According to the germline V gene, CDR1 reads KGHSH and CDR2 reads LQKENI. To identify antigen-specific CD4+ T cell clonotypes by their expansion, the ViraFEST assay first stimulated PBMC with viral peptide pools and then applied TCR sequencing. After around ten days of culture, CD4+ T cells were isolated with the EasySep CD4+ T cell isolation kit. PCR-confirmed SARS-CoV-2 infection had occurred in convalescent patients between March and December 2020, before the Alpha, Beta and Delta variants emerged in the United States. Each well held under 2.5 million PBMC cultured in IMDM containing roughly 5% human AB serum, 8 to 10 IU/ml IL-2 and gentamicin, along with roughly 10 ug/ml peptides. An HIV-1 Nef peptide pool was used as the negative control culture condition. Half of the culture medium was replaced with fresh IL-2-containing medium on days 3 and 7. Each peptide stimulation condition was cultured in triplicate wells unless otherwise noted. PBMC were separated from whole blood using Ficoll-Paque Plus gradient centrifugation and were then either cryopreserved at -140C or used fresh. The QIAamp micro DNA kit was used to extract genomic DNA from the cultured CD4+ T cells.

Receptors were amplified or captured by the immunoSEQ multiplex PCR assay. DNA from the CD4+ T cells that had been cultured and isolated underwent TCR beta CDR3 sequencing. From the authors' description of their analysis: Non-productive TCR sequences were discarded, and reads were trimmed to the CDR3 region, with only CDR3s of 7 or more amino acids retained. The MANAFEST web app was used to identify antigen-specific clonotypes by comparing expansion in peptide wells with expansion in reference cultures. To be called positive, a clone needed expansion at FDR<0.05 compared with the reference and with all other wells, an odds ratio greater than 5, and a frequency greater than 0.1% in two replicate wells. Clonotypes significantly expanded in SARS-CoV-2 spike wells and in at least one common cold coronavirus spike condition were defined as cross-reactive. Levenshtein distance calculated with the stringdist R package was used to assess CDR3 similarity, and unrooted trees were constructed with ape in R 3.6.1. The clones in this table, taken by TCRdb from immuneACCESS, are in-frame only. Not every clone is retained; where verified, under half of the shortfall comes from an unresolved V gene, and the cause of the rest is unknown. V and J calls and clone size are those listed in that table; D and trimming were worked out from the DNA. The sample contains 45,000 to 70,000 clones, 76% of them found a single time. The ten largest clones add up to 4.5% to 5.5% of the sample.

Broader findings and caveats from the paper: The study was limited by a small number of convalescent patients and lacked early post-infection timepoints. Both infection-induced and vaccine-induced clones contracted markedly at late post-vaccination timepoints, which is consistent with waning T cell responses. In convalescent patients, the post-vaccine spike-reactive repertoire consisted mainly of new vaccine-induced clones, largely distinct from infection-induced clones.

The sequence links TRBV18 to TRBJ2-7; TRBD1 aligns with 7 central bases. The clonotype was recovered from a human donor who had a prior SARS-CoV-2 infection. The source material was CD4+ T cells from PBMCs cultured with HIV peptides, sampled before COVID-19 vaccination. Interpreted using the paper, the cell subset or site label stands for: HIV-1 Nef peptide pool negative control/reference culture. The DNA reads TGTGCCAGCTCACCTATGACAGGGATCGACGAGCAGTACTTC. Its amino acids are CASSPMTGIDEQYF.